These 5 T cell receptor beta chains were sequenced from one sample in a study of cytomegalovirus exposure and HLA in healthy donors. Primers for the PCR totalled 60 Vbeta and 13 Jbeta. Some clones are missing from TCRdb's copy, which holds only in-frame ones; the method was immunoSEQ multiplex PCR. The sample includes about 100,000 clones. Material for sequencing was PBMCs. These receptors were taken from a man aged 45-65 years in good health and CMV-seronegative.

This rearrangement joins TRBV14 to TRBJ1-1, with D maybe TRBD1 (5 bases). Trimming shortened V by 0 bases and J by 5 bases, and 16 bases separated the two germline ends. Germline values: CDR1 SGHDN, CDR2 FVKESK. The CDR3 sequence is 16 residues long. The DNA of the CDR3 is TGTGCCAGCAGCCAAGAAACAGGCAGAGGTTGGACTGAAGCTTTCTTT. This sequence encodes CASSQETGRGWTEAFF.

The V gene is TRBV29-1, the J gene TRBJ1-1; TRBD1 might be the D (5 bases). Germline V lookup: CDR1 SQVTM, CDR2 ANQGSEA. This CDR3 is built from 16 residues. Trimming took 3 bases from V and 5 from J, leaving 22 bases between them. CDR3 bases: TGCAGCGTTGATCGTGCCAGGGCGGTAGTAGGAACTGAAGCTTTCTTT. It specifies CSVDRARAVVGTEAFF.

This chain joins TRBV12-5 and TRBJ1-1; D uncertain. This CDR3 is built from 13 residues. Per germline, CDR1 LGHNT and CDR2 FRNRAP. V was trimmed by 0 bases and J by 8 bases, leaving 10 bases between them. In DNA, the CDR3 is TGTGCTAGTGGTTTGGTTGAGGGTAAGGAAGCTTTCTTT. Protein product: CASGLVEGKEAFF.

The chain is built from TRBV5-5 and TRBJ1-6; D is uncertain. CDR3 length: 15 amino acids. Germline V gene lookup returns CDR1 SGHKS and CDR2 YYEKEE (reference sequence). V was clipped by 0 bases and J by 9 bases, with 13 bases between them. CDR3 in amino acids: CASSLEVWAGSPLHF. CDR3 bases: TGTGCCAGCAGCTTGGAGGTCTGGGCTGGTTCACCCCTCCACTTT.

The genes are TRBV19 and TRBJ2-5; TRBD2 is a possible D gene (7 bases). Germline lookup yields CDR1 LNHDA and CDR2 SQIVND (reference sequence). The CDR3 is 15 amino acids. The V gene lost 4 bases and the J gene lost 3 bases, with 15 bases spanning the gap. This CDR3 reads CASSNTGGGEETQYF. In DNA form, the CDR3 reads TGTGCCAGTAGTAATACCGGAGGGGGGGAAGAGACCCAGTACTTC.